A selection of T cell receptor beta chains follows, all from one sample in a study of blood T cell repertoires in COVID-19. Repertoires were generated with immunoSEQ multiplex PCR, while TCRdb's copy carries only in-frame clones and drops some. Altogether fewer than 150,000 clones are present, approximately 87% being singletons, with the ten largest covering roughly 4%. Sample: peripheral blood. These receptors all stem from a woman in her forties with acute or convalescent COVID-19. The CDR3 runs from the conserved cysteine through the conserved F or W. The D gene is left open where the match is weak.

v_gene: TRBV6-2/TRBV6-3
j_gene: TRBJ2-7
d_gene: TRBD2
CDR3aa: CASSYSSASGFSYEQYF
CDR3nt: TGTGCCAGCAGTTACTCGAGTGCTAGCGGGTTCTCCTACGAGCAGTACTTC

v_gene: TRBV6-2/TRBV6-3
j_gene: TRBJ1-1
d_gene: NA
CDR3aa: CASSFPGRGTEAFF
CDR3nt: TGTGCCAGCAGTTTCCCCGGGAGGGGCACTGAAGCTTTCTTT

v_gene: TRBV27
j_gene: TRBJ1-5
d_gene: NA
CDR3aa: CASSTGSLGNQPQHF
CDR3nt: TGTGCCAGCAGTACCGGGAGCCTTGGCAATCAGCCCCAGCATTTT

v_gene: TRBV6-2/TRBV6-3
j_gene: TRBJ2-5
d_gene: TRBD1
CDR3aa: CASSYSPRDSKETQYF
CDR3nt: TGTGCCAGCAGTTACTCACCTCGGGACAGCAAAGAGACCCAGTACTTC

v_gene: TRBV5-1
j_gene: TRBJ2-5
d_gene: TRBD2
CDR3aa: CASSETSAQETQYF
CDR3nt: TGCGCCAGCAGTGAAACTAGCGCGCAAGAGACCCAGTACTTC

v_gene: TRBV4-1
j_gene: TRBJ1-1
d_gene: TRBD1
CDR3aa: CASSQKPGQGMNTEAFF
CDR3nt: TGCGCCAGCAGCCAAAAACCGGGACAGGGGATGAACACTGAAGCTTTCTTT

v_gene: TRBV28
j_gene: TRBJ1-6
d_gene: NA
CDR3aa: CASSPNNSPLHF
CDR3nt: TGTGCCAGCAGCCCTAATAATTCACCCCTCCACTTT

v_gene: TRBV9
j_gene: TRBJ2-3
d_gene: TRBD2
CDR3aa: CASSPQASGGLHF
CDR3nt: TGTGCCAGCAGCCCGCAGGCTAGCGGGGGCCTCCATTTT

v_gene: TRBV29-1
j_gene: TRBJ1-2
d_gene: NA
CDR3aa: CSVETAYYGYTF
CDR3nt: TGCAGCGTTGAGACAGCCTACTATGGCTACACCTTC

v_gene: TRBV7-9
j_gene: TRBJ1-3
d_gene: TRBD1
CDR3aa: CASSLGGTGTGNTIYF
CDR3nt: TGTGCCAGCAGCTTAGGCGGGACAGGCACTGGAAACACCATATATTTT

v_gene: TRBV3-1/TRBV3-2
j_gene: TRBJ2-1
d_gene: NA
CDR3aa: CASSQDPEVSSYNEQFF
CDR3nt: TGTGCCAGCAGCCAAGATCCCGAGGTTAGCTCCTACAATGAGCAGTTCTTC

v_gene: TRBV7-8
j_gene: TRBJ2-7
d_gene: NA
CDR3aa: CASQLSRWGRDEQYF
CDR3nt: TGTGCCAGTCAGCTTAGTAGATGGGGGCGAGACGAGCAGTACTTC

v_gene: TRBV4-1
j_gene: TRBJ1-2
d_gene: NA
CDR3aa: CASSQARGEGYGYTF
CDR3nt: TGCGCCAGCAGCCAAGCAAGAGGGGAGGGCTATGGCTACACCTTC